Listed here are 21 T cell receptor beta chains from one sample, sequenced in a study of blood T cell repertoires in COVID-19. This table comes from immunoSEQ multiplex PCR, and its TCRdb copy is limited to in-frame clones, with some not included. Of about 310,000 clones in the sample, 90% were seen once. Sequencing used peripheral blood. The receptors originated from a woman in her thirties or forties with COVID-19, enrolled during active disease.

In its sample, this clone was seen a few times. The chain employs TRBV19 and TRBJ2-1; TRBD1 is a possible D gene (5 bases). There are 13 residues in the CDR3. The germline CDR1 and CDR2 sequences are LNHDA and SQIVND (reference sequence). Trimming removed 0 bases at V and 7 bases at J, with 7 bases between. The CDR3 region has the DNA TGTGCCAGTAGTATAGACAGGGTGAATGAGCAGTTCTTC. Residues: CASSIDRVNEQFF.

Concerning this clone: Other DNA variants within this sample encode the same CDR3. The V and J genes are TRBV19 and TRBJ1-1; D not certain. This CDR3 spans 13 amino acids. Germline CDR1 LNHDA, CDR2 SQIVND (reference sequence). V lost 3 bases and J 6 bases, leaving 11 bases between the germline ends. This CDR3 reads CASSITREAEAFF. DNA for the CDR3: TGTGCCAGTAGTATCACTAGGGAGGCTGAAGCTTTCTTT.

The J gene is TRBJ2-3, the V gene TRBV29-1, with D possibly TRBD1 on 6 matching bases. The germline gives CDR1 SQVTM, CDR2 ANQGSEA. Trimming cost V 5 bases and J 5 bases, with 20 bases left between them. This CDR3 region has 15 residues. This CDR3 reads CSVIFNDRRRDTQYF. In DNA form, the CDR3 reads TGCAGCGTTATATTTAATGACAGGCGAAGAGATACGCAGTATTTT.

This clone was detected only once. This chain links TRBV24-1 with TRBJ2-7; D unclear. Looked up from germline, CDR1 is KGHDR and CDR2 is SFDVKD. The CDR3 covers 12 residues. The V end lost 2 bases, the J end lost 12 bases, and 13 bases lay between the germline ends. The CDR3 is CATSDSGRLMYF. The CDR3 coding sequence is TGTGCCACCAGTGATTCCGGCAGACTCATGTACTTC.

This clone was detected once. The rearrangement uses TRBV6-4 and TRBJ1-1, with 8 nucleotides matching TRBD1. CDR1 MRHNA and CDR2 SNTAGT come from the germline V gene. The CDR3 sequence is 13 residues long. Losses at the gene ends were 8 bases for V and 5 bases for J; bases not matched to a gene: 7. The CDR3 region is CASSGGQGTEAFF. DNA of the CDR3: TGTGCCAGCTCAGGGGGCCAGGGGACTGAAGCTTTCTTT.

V and J are TRBV12-5 and TRBJ2-1; possibly TRBD2 for D (6 bases). V lost 3 bases, J lost 1 base, and 7 bases lay in between. The CDR3 totals 14 residues. CDR1 and CDR2 from the germline V gene are LGHNT and FRNRAP. The CDR3 DNA reads as TGTGCTAGTGGTTTTGGGGGGTCCTACAATGAGCAGTTCTTC. This sequence encodes CASGFGGSYNEQFF.

This chain joins TRBV2 and TRBJ1-2; TRBD1 matches 7 bases. V was clipped by 4 bases and J by 5 bases; unmatched bases: 7. Germline CDR1 is SNHLY and CDR2 is FYNNEI. The CDR3 runs 14 residues. CDR3 sequence: CASSGGGKGYGYTF. The CDR3 region has the DNA TGTGCCAGCAGTGGAGGGGGCAAGGGATATGGCTACACCTTC. The entire variable domain, with the rest obtained from reference TRBV2 and TRBJ1-2, is as follows: EPEVTQTPSHQVTQMGQEVILRCVPISNHLYFYWYRQILGQKVEFLVSFYNNEISEKSEIFDDQFSVERPDGSNFTLKIRSTKLEDSAMYFCASSGGGKGYGYTFGSGTRLTVV.

As concerns this clone: The same CDR3 also results from other DNA sequences found in this sample. The CDR3 spells CASSLGSGPYEQYF. CDR3 sequence (DNA): TGTGCCAGCAGCTTGGGGAGTGGTCCGTACGAGCAGTACTTC. V usage is TRBV7-2 and J usage is TRBJ2-7; a weak D match, TRBD2 (5 bases). The CDR3 has 14 amino acids. The V gene's germline CDR1 is SGHTA and CDR2 FQGNSA. Deletions cut 3 bases from V and 4 bases from J, with 13 bases between.

This rearrangement joins TRBV4-2 to TRBJ1-2, with a possible D match to TRBD1 (5 bases). The CDR3 spans 15 residues. The germline CDR1 and CDR2 sequences are LGHNA and YNFKEQ. Trimming stripped 4 bases from V and 4 bases from J, with 16 bases between. The CDR3 nucleotides read TGTGCCAGCAGCCCGCAACAGGAAAGGAGCTATGGCTACACCTTC. Translating it yields CASSPQQERSYGYTF.

V is TRBV28 and J is TRBJ1-4, with D possibly matching TRBD1 (5 bases). Germline V CDR1 and CDR2: MDHEN, SYDVKM. The germline V and J ends were trimmed by 5 bases and 7 bases, with 17 bases remaining between them. The CDR3 runs 15 residues. CDR3 loop: CASSEAGVRVEKLFF. CDR3 nucleotides: TGTGCCAGCAGTGAGGCGGGGGTTAGGGTTGAAAAACTGTTTTTT.

The chain links TRBV24-1 to TRBJ2-1, with D uncertain. Trimming stripped 9 bases from V and 6 bases from J, with 20 bases between. Germline CDR1 reads KGHDR; CDR2 reads SFDVKD. The CDR3 has 15 amino acids. DNA for the CDR3: TGTGCCACCGCCTTCTCCGGCTCCTCGGGCAATGAGCAGTTCTTC. Residues: CATAFSGSSGNEQFF.

The CDR3 nucleotides are TGTGCCAGCAGCTTTGGGGGGGCAGATGAAAAACTGTTTTTT. Its protein is CASSFGGADEKLFF. The gene calls are TRBV7-2 and TRBJ1-4; possible D gene TRBD1, 6 bases. Germline loops: CDR1 SGHTA, CDR2 FQGNSA. V was pared by 3 bases and J by 6 bases, with 11 bases between. This CDR3 region has 14 residues.

The chain employs TRBV19 and TRBJ1-6; perhaps TRBD1 as D (6 bases). Germline CDR1 reads LNHDA; CDR2 reads SQIVND (reference sequence). The CDR3 sequence is 14 residues long. Deletions cut 8 bases from V and 12 bases from J, with 20 bases between. Written as DNA, the CDR3 is TGTGCCAGTTCTCCCCCGGGACAAAATAGACCCCTCCACTTT. Translating gives CASSPPGQNRPLHF.

As for this clone: This sample also contains other DNA sequences that code for the same CDR3. The genes are TRBV7-2 and TRBJ1-2; 8 nucleotides line up with TRBD1. The CDR3 is 13 amino acids. Trimming removed 5 bases from V and 4 bases from J; junction bases left unmatched: 3. Germline lookup yields CDR1 SGHTA and CDR2 FQGNSA. DNA of the CDR3: TGTGCCAGCAGCCCCACAGGGGGCTATGGCTACACCTTC. It is translated as CASSPTGGYGYTF.

The chain couples TRBV29-1 to TRBJ1-2; D may be TRBD1 (6 bases). CDR1 is SQVTM, CDR2 ANQGSEA, per germline. V lost 6 bases and J 4 bases, leaving 15 bases between the germline ends. The CDR3 runs to 13 residues. The CDR3 protein is CSVVTGGSYGYTF. The CDR3 region has the DNA TGCAGCGTCGTGACAGGAGGCAGCTATGGCTACACCTTC.

The gene calls are TRBV29-1 and TRBJ2-3; 8 nucleotides align to TRBD1. Trimming cost V 6 bases and J 2 bases; bases outside gene matches: 13. Germline values: CDR1 SQVTM, CDR2 ANQGSEA. The CDR3 loop spans 16 amino acids. CDR3 sequence reads: CSVGGGLQGDTDTQYF. As DNA, the CDR3 is TGCAGCGTCGGTGGGGGTTTACAGGGGGACACAGATACGCAGTATTTT.

The V and J genes are TRBV30 and TRBJ2-7, with 7 bases matching TRBD2. CDR1 and CDR2 (germline): GTSNPN, SVGIG (reference sequence). The CDR3 runs 13 residues. With 6 bases clipped from V and 4 bases from J, the junction kept 9 bases outside the gene matches. DNA of the CDR3: TGTGCCTGCGATGGGGGAGGGAGGTACGAGCAGTACTTC. Translated: CACDGGGRYEQYF.

V usage is TRBV3-1 (or the pseudogene TRBV3-2) and J usage is TRBJ2-2; 7 bases are a match to TRBD2. V lost 1 base to trimming and J lost 2 bases; unmatched junction nucleotides: 10. The CDR3 is made up of 18 amino acids. CDR1 and CDR2 (germline): LGHDT, YNNKEL (reference sequence). The DNA of the CDR3 is TGTGCCAGCAGCCAAGGTTTTCTAGCGGTGATAAACACCGGGGAGCTGTTTTTT. It is translated as CASSQGFLAVINTGELFF.

The chain employs TRBV18 and TRBJ1-5, with 8 bases matching TRBD1. After removal of 2 bases from V and 4 bases from J, the junction contained 7 bases not matched to a gene. This CDR3 has 16 residues. The germline V gene encodes CDR1 KGHSH and CDR2 LQKENI. The CDR3 here is CASSPMDQGANQPQHF. The CDR3 DNA sequence: TGTGCCAGCTCACCAATGGACCAGGGGGCAAATCAGCCCCAGCATTTT.

This chain uses TRBV4-3 with TRBJ1-5; no reliable D call. This CDR3 comprises 15 residues. The germline V and J ends were trimmed by 0 bases and 3 bases, with 9 bases remaining between them. Germline values: CDR1 LGHNA, CDR2 YSLEER. CDR3 residues: CASSQDRELNQPQHF. The DNA of the CDR3 is TGCGCCAGCAGCCAAGATCGAGAGCTCAATCAGCCCCAGCATTTT.

The chain joins TRBV2 to TRBJ2-1; D call uncertain. The V gene's germline CDR1 is SNHLY and CDR2 FYNNEI. This CDR3 has 15 amino acids. V was trimmed by 3 bases and J by 0 bases, leaving 9 bases between them. In nucleotides, the CDR3 is TGTGCCAGCAGTGATTCCCGGAGCTCCTACAATGAGCAGTTCTTC. Its protein is CASSDSRSSYNEQFF.